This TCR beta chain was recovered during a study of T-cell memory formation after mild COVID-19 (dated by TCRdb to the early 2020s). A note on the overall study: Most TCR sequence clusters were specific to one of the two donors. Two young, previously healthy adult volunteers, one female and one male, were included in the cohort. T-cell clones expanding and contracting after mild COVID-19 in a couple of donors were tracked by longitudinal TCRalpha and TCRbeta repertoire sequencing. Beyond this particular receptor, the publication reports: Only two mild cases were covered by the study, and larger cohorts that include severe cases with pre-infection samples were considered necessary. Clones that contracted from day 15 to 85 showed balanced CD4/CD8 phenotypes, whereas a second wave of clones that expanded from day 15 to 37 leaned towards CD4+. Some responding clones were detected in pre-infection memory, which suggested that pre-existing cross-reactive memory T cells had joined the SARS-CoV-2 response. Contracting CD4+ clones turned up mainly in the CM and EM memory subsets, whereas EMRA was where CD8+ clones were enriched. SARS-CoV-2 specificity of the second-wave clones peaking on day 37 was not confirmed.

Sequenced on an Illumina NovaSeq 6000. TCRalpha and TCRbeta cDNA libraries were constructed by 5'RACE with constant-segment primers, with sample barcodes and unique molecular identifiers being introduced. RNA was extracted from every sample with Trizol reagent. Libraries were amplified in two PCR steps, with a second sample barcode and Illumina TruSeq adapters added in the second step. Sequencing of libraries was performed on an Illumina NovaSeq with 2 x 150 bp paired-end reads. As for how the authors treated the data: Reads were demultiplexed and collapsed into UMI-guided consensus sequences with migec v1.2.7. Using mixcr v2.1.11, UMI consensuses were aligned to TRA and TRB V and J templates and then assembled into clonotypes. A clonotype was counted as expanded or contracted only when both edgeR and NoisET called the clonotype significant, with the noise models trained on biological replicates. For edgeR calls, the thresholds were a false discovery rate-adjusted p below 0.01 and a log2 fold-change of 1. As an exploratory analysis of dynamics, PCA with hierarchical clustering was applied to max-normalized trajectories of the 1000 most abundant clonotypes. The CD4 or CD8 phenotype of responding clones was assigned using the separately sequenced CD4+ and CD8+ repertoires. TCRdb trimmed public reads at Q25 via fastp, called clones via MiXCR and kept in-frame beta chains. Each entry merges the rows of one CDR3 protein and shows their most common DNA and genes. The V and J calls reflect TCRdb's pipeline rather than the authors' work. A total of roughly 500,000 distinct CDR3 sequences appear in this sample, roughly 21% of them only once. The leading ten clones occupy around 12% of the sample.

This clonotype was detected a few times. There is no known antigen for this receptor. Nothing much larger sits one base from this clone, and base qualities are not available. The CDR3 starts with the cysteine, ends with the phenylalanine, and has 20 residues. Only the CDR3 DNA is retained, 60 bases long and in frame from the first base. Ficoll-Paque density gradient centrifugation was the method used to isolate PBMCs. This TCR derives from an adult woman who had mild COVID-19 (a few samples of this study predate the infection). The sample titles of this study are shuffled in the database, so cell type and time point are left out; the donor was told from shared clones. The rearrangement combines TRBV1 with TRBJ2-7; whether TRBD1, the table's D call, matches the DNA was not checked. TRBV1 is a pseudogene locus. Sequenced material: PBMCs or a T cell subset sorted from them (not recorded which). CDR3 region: CTRESVVLGQGETTTYEQYF. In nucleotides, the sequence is TGCACCAGAGAATCGGTCGTGTTGGGACAGGGGGAGACTACCACCTACGAGCAGTACTTC.